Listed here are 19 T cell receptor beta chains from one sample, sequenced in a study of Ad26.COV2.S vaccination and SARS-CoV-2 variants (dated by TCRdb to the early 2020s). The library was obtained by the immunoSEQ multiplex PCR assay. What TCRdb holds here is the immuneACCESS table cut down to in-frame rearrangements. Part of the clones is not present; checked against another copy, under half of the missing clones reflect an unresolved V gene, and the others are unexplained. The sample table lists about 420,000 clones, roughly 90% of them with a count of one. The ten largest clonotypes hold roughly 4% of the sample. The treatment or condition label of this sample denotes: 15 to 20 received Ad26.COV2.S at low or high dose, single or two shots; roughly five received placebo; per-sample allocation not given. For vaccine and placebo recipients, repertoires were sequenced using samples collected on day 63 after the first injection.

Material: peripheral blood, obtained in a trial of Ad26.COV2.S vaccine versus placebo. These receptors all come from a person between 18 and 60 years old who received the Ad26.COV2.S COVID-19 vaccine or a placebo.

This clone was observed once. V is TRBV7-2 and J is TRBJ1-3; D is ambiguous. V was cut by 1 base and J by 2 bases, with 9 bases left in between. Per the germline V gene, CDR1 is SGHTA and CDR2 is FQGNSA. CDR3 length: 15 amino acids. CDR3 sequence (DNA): TGTGCCAGCAGCTTAGGTACAGCCGCTGGAAACACCATATATTTT. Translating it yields CASSLGTAAGNTIYF. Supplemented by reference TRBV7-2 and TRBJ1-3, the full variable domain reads GAGVSQSPSNKVTEKGKDVELRCDPISGHTALYWYRQSLGQGLEFLIYFQGNSAPDKSGLPSDRFSAERTGGSVSTLTIQRTQQEDSAVYLCASSLGTAAGNTIYFGEGSWLTVV.

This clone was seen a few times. The CDR3 sequence: CSALAGASYNEQFF. The CDR3, as DNA: TGCAGCGCTTTAGCGGGGGCTTCCTACAATGAGCAGTTCTTC. V gene TRBV29-1 combines with J gene TRBJ2-1, with 9 nucleotides matching TRBD2. The junction had 5 bases not matched to a gene; V was cut back by 7 bases and J by 1 base. The CDR3 covers 14 residues. Germline CDR1 is SQVTM and CDR2 is ANQGSEA.

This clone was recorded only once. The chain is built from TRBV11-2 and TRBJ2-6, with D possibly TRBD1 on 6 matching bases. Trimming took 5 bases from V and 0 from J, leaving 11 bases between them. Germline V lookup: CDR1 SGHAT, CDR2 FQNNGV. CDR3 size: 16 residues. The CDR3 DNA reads TGTGCCAGCAGCATAAGGGACAACTCTGGGGCCAACGTCCTGACTTTC. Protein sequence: CASSIRDNSGANVLTF.

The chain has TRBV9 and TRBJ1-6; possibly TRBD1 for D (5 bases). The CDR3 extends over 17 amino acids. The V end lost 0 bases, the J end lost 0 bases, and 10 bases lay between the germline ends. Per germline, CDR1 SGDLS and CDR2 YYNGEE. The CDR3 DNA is TGTGCCAGCAGCGTAGACGTGGGGGGCTCCTATAATTCACCCCTCCACTTT. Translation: CASSVDVGGSYNSPLHF. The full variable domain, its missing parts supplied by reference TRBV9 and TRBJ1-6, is DSGVTQTPKHLITATGQRVTLRCSPRSGDLSVYWYQQSLDQGLQFLIQYYNGEERAKGNILERFSAQQFPDLHSELNLSSLELGDSALYFCASSVDVGGSYNSPLHFGNGTRLTVT.

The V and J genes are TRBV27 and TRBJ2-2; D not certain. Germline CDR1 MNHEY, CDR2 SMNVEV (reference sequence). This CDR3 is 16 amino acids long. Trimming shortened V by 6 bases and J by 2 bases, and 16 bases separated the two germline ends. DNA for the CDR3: TGTGCCAGCAGCCCATACCGGAAAGCCAACACCGGGGAGCTGTTTTTT. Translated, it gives CASSPYRKANTGELFF.

The CDR3 here is CASSLSTGANYGYTF. As DNA, the CDR3 is TGTGCCAGCAGCCTCTCGACAGGAGCTAACTATGGCTACACCTTC. This rearrangement joins TRBV14 to TRBJ1-2; weak D call: TRBD1 (6 bases). Trimming took 4 bases from V and 0 from J, leaving 12 bases between them. This CDR3 is built from 15 residues. Germline lookup yields CDR1 SGHDN and CDR2 FVKESK. The full variable domain, its missing parts supplied by reference TRBV14 and TRBJ1-2, is EAGVTQFPSHSVIEKGQTVTLRCDPISGHDNLYWYRRVMGKEIKFLLHFVKESKQDESGMPNNRFLAERTGGTYSTLKVQPAELEDSGVYFCASSLSTGANYGYTFGSGTRLTVV.

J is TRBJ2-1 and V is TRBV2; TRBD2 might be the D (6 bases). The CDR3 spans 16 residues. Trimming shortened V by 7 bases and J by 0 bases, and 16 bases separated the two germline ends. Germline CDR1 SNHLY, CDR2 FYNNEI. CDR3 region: CASNKGRGLSYNEQFF. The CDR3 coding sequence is TGTGCCAGCAACAAGGGGCGGGGTCTCTCCTACAATGAGCAGTTCTTC.

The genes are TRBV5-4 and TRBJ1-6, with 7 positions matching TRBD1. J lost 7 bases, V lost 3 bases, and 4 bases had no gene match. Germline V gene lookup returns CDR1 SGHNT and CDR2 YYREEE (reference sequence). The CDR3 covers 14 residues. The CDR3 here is CASSYTGENSPLHF. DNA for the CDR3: TGTGCCAGCAGCTACACAGGGGAGAATTCACCCCTCCACTTT.

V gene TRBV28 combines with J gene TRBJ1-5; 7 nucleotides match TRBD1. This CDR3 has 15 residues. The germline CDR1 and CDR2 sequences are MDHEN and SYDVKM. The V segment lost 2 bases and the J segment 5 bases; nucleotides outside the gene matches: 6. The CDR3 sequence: CASSLADRNDQPQHF. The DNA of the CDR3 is TGTGCCAGCAGTTTAGCGGACAGGAATGATCAGCCCCAGCATTTT.

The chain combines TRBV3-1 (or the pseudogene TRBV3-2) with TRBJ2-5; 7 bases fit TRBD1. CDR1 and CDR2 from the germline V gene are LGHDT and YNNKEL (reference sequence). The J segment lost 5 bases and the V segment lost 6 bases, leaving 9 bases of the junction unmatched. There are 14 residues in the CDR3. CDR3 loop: CASSPQGLGETQYF. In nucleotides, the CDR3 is TGTGCCAGCAGTCCACAGGGGCTCGGGGAGACCCAGTACTTC.

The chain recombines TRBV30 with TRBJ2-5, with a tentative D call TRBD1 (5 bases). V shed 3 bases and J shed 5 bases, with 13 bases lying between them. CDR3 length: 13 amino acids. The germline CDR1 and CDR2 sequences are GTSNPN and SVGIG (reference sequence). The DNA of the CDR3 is TGTGCCTGGAGCTCTGACAGCCATGAGACCCAGTACTTC. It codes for CAWSSDSHETQYF.

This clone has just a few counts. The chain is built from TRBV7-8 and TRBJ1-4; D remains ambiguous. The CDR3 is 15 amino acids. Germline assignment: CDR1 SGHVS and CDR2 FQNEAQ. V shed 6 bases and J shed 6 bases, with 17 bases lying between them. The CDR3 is CASRFGRMSDEKLFF. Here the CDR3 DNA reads TGTGCCAGCAGGTTCGGGCGAATGAGTGATGAAAAACTGTTTTTT.

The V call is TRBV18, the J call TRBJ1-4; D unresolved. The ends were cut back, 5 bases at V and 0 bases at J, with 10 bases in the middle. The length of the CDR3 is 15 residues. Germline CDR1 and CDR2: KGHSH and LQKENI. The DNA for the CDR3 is TGTGCCAGCTCAACGGGCGAAACAACTAATGAAAAACTGTTTTTT. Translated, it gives CASSTGETTNEKLFF.

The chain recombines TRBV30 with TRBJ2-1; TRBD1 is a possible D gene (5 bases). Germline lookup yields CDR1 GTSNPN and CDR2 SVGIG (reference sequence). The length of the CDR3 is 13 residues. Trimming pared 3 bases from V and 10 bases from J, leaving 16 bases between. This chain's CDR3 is CAWRLVGPEEQFF. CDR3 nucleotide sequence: TGTGCCTGGAGACTCGTGGGGCCGGAGGAGCAGTTCTTC.

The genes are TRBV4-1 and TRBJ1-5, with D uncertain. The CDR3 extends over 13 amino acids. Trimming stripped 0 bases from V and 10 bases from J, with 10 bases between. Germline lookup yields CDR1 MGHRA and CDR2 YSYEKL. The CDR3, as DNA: TGCGCCAGCAGCCAAGAGTCAGGCCGACCCCAGCATTTT. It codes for CASSQESGRPQHF.

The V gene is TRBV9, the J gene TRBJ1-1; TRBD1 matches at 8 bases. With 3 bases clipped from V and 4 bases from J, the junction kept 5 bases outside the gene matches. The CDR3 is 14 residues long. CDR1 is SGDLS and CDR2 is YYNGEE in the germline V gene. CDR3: CASSAGQGGTEAFF. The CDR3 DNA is TGTGCCAGCAGCGCTGGACAGGGAGGCACTGAAGCTTTCTTT.

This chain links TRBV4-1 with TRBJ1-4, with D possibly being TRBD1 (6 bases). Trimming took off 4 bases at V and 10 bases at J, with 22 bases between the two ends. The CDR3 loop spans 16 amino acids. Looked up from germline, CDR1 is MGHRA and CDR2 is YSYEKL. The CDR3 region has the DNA TGCGCCAGCAGCCGATTGTCTCGAGGTGGGGGGGCAAAACTGTTTTTT. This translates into CASSRLSRGGGAKLFF.

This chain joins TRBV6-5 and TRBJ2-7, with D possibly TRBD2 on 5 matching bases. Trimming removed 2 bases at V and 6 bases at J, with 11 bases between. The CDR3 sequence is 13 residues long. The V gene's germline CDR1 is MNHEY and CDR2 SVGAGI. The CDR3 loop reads CASSYNLEGEQYF. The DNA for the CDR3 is TGTGCCAGCAGTTACAACTTAGAGGGCGAGCAGTACTTC.

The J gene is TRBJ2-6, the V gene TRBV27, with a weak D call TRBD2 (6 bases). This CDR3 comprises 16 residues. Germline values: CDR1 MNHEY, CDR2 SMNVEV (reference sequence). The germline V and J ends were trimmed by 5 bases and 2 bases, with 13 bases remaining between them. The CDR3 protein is CASSPHGGTGANVLTF. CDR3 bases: TGTGCCAGCAGTCCTCACGGGGGAACTGGGGCCAACGTCCTGACTTTC. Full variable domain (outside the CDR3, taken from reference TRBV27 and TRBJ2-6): EAQVTQNPRYLITVTGKKLTVTCSQNMNHEYMSWYRQDPGLGLRQIYYSMNVEVTDKGDVPEGYKVSRKEKRNFPLILESPSPNQTSLYFCASSPHGGTGANVLTFGAGSRLTVL.